Listed here are 11 T cell receptor beta chains from one sample, sequenced in a study of graft-versus-host responses after intestinal transplantation. The data were produced by immunoSEQ multiplex PCR, yet TCRdb's version contains in-frame clones alone and is incomplete. The data show some 10,000 clones, with 90% to 95% seen just once and roughly 17% held by the top ten. This sample comprised bone marrow, obtained around 75 weeks after intestinal transplantation. The receptors were gathered from a human patient who received an intestinal transplant, so some T cells may come from the graft donor.

The chain employs TRBV28 and TRBJ2-7, with 7 bases aligning to TRBD1. Germline-derived CDR1 and CDR2 are MDHEN and SYDVKM. V was pared by 4 bases and J by 0 bases, with 6 bases of the junction left unmatched. The CDR3 is 15 residues long. CDR3 sequence: CASSSGTESSYEQYF. In nucleotides, the CDR3 is TGTGCCAGCAGTTCCGGGACAGAGAGCTCCTACGAGCAGTACTTC.

The genes are TRBV7-9 and TRBJ2-2; possible D gene TRBD2, 5 bases. CDR3 size: 17 residues. The V gene lost 2 bases and the J gene lost 0 bases, with 13 bases spanning the gap. Germline V gives CDR1 SEHNR, CDR2 FQNEAQ (reference sequence). The CDR3 sequence is CASSLTRSGSNTGELFF. CDR3 DNA sequence: TGTGCCAGCAGCTTAACGCGGAGCGGTTCGAACACCGGGGAGCTGTTTTTT.

This sequence joins TRBV28 and TRBJ2-4; D could derive from TRBD1 or TRBD2 (6 bases each). The V end lost 5 bases, the J end lost 3 bases, and 23 bases lay between the germline ends. This CDR3 is built from 18 residues. Per the germline V gene, CDR1 is MDHEN and CDR2 is SYDVKM. CDR3 loop: CASSTPGVQGRDKNIQYF. The CDR3 bases are TGTGCCAGCAGTACGCCGGGAGTGCAGGGGAGAGACAAAAACATTCAGTACTTC.

The chain combines TRBV6-1 with TRBJ2-1; TRBD2 might be the D (6 bases). The germline gives CDR1 MNHNS, CDR2 SASEGT. The V and J ends lost 6 bases and 10 bases respectively, with 16 bases between them. The CDR3 runs 13 residues. The chain's CDR3 is CASSPTGVLEQFF. The CDR3 DNA reads TGTGCCAGCAGCCCAACGGGGGTTCTGGAGCAGTTCTTC.

The V and J genes are TRBV27 and TRBJ1-1; 9 nucleotides align to TRBD1. Germline values: CDR1 MNHEY, CDR2 SMNVEV (reference sequence). CDR3 length: 15 amino acids. J gave up 4 bases and V 3 bases, and 6 bases lay outside the gene matches. CDR3 loop: CASSLQQGAGTEAFF. DNA of the CDR3: TGTGCCAGCAGTTTGCAACAGGGGGCAGGCACTGAAGCTTTCTTT.

V gene TRBV18 combines with J gene TRBJ2-1; D is unresolved. This CDR3 comprises 16 residues. Germline V gene sequence: CDR1 KGHSH, CDR2 LQKENI. Trimming took off 1 base at V and 5 bases at J, with 15 bases between the two ends. CDR3 in amino acids: CASSPRSEFYDNEQFF. DNA of the CDR3: TGTGCCAGCTCACCACGATCCGAGTTTTACGACAATGAGCAGTTCTTC.

The rearrangement joins TRBV7-9 to TRBJ2-5; perhaps TRBD2 as D (6 bases). Germline V CDR1 and CDR2: SEHNR, FQNEAQ (reference sequence). The CDR3 sequence is 15 residues long. V lost 5 bases to trimming and J lost 4 bases, with 17 bases between them. In DNA, the CDR3 is TGTGCCAGCAGCCCTCAAACGTGGGGGGTAGAGACCCAGTACTTC. Residues: CASSPQTWGVETQYF.

V and J are TRBV9 and TRBJ2-3, with 11 nucleotides matching TRBD2. J was trimmed by 9 bases and V by 4 bases; bases with no gene match: 10. Germline V gene sequence: CDR1 SGDLS, CDR2 YYNGEE. The CDR3 contains 15 residues. CDR3 DNA sequence: TGTGCCAGCAGCCCGACTAGCGGGGCCTTTAACACGCAGTATTTT. Amino acid sequence: CASSPTSGAFNTQYF.

The rearrangement uses TRBV7-8 and TRBJ2-1; D gene unclear. The CDR3 contains 16 residues. Germline V gene data show CDR1 as SGHVS and CDR2 as FQNEAQ. Trimming cost V 2 bases and J 0 bases, with 11 bases left between them. The CDR3 nucleotides read TGTGCCAGCAGCTTAACACCCGGATTCTCCTACAATGAGCAGTTCTTC. It encodes CASSLTPGFSYNEQFF.

This CDR3 is CSVYPGRSVGEQYF. DNA for the CDR3: TGCAGCGTTTATCCGGGACGGAGCGTGGGCGAGCAGTACTTC. This chain uses TRBV29-1 with TRBJ2-7; D may correspond to TRBD1 or TRBD2 (5 bases each). Trimming took off 5 bases at V and 6 bases at J, with 20 bases between the two ends. CDR1 and CDR2 from the germline V gene are SQVTM and ANQGSEA. This CDR3 comprises 14 residues.

The chain employs TRBV6-1 and TRBJ2-7, with D unresolved. The germline V gene encodes CDR1 MNHNS and CDR2 SASEGT. The length of the CDR3 is 11 residues. V was shortened by 4 bases and J by 4 bases, with 5 bases between the two germline ends. The CDR3 coding sequence is TGTGCCAGCAGTGCCCTTTACGAGCAGTACTTC. Translation: CASSALYEQYF.